The rows below give T cell receptor beta chains drawn from one sample of a study of T cell responses to AZD1222 COVID-19 vaccine. TCRdb's table, derived via immunoSEQ multiplex PCR, lists solely in-frame clones and lacks some. The sample lists about 88,000 clones, just over 90% occurring once. The source was peripheral blood, collected on day 0 of AZD1222 vaccination. The receptor set was obtained from an adult in good health. CDR3s include the opening cysteine and the closing phenylalanine or tryptophan.

j_call: TRBJ2-5; v_call: TRBV7-9; cdr3_aa: CASSYLTGGWQETQYF
j_call: TRBJ2-2; v_call: TRBV25-1; cdr3_aa: CASTPGVAETGELFF
j_call: TRBJ1-1; v_call: TRBV27; cdr3_aa: CASSLSKRGTEAFF
j_call: TRBJ1-1; v_call: TRBV9; cdr3_aa: CASSVDHPGVLGENTEAFF
j_call: TRBJ2-1; v_call: TRBV7-2; cdr3_aa: CASSLAIRGRTAYNEQFF
j_call: TRBJ2-2; v_call: TRBV2; cdr3_aa: CARRGQGETGELFF
j_call: TRBJ2-3; v_call: TRBV3-1/TRBV3-2; cdr3_aa: CASSHLAGDADTQYF
j_call: TRBJ2-3; v_call: TRBV18; cdr3_aa: CASSPYGTSSTDTQYF
j_call: TRBJ2-7; v_call: TRBV27; cdr3_aa: CASTLGGEQYF
j_call: TRBJ2-7; v_call: TRBV7-8; cdr3_aa: CASSFTSGRASEQYF
j_call: TRBJ2-3; v_call: TRBV6-5; cdr3_aa: CASRSGPDTQYF
j_call: TRBJ1-1; v_call: TRBV12-3/TRBV12-4; cdr3_aa: CASRREDTEAFF
j_call: TRBJ2-1; v_call: TRBV9; cdr3_aa: CASSGAFGESSYNEQFF
j_call: TRBJ1-5; v_call: TRBV5-5; cdr3_aa: CASSLIEGARNQPQHF
j_call: TRBJ2-7; v_call: TRBV22-1; cdr3_aa: CPGSARGNPYEQYF
j_call: TRBJ2-1; v_call: TRBV7-2; cdr3_aa: CASSQGRLGDNEQFF
j_call: TRBJ2-1; v_call: TRBV7-2; cdr3_aa: CASSLNGQAVSNEQFF
j_call: TRBJ2-3; v_call: TRBV5-1; cdr3_aa: CASSPGLAALDTQYF
j_call: TRBJ2-2; v_call: TRBV19; cdr3_aa: CASSIYNWGSASTGELFF
j_call: TRBJ1-1; v_call: TRBV27; cdr3_aa: CASSFGQNTEAFF
j_call: TRBJ2-6; v_call: TRBV18; cdr3_aa: CASSPWTSGRSGANVLTF
j_call: TRBJ2-1; v_call: TRBV7-6; cdr3_aa: CASSLYQTSNEQFF
j_call: TRBJ1-1; v_call: TRBV6-5; cdr3_aa: CASSYGSEAFF
j_call: TRBJ2-5; v_call: TRBV13; cdr3_aa: CASSSWTSGETQYF
j_call: TRBJ1-2; v_call: TRBV27; cdr3_aa: CASRPGQGGGNYGYTF
j_call: TRBJ2-1; v_call: TRBV4-1; cdr3_aa: CASSQEGRGVSYNEQFF
j_call: TRBJ2-7; v_call: TRBV19; cdr3_aa: CATRGALGNEQYF
j_call: TRBJ2-1; v_call: TRBV9; cdr3_aa: CASSVGGRLGNEQFF
j_call: TRBJ2-7; v_call: TRBV29-1; cdr3_aa: CSVLSGSSYEQYF
j_call: TRBJ1-1; v_call: TRBV7-9; cdr3_aa: CASSLETRGTEAFF